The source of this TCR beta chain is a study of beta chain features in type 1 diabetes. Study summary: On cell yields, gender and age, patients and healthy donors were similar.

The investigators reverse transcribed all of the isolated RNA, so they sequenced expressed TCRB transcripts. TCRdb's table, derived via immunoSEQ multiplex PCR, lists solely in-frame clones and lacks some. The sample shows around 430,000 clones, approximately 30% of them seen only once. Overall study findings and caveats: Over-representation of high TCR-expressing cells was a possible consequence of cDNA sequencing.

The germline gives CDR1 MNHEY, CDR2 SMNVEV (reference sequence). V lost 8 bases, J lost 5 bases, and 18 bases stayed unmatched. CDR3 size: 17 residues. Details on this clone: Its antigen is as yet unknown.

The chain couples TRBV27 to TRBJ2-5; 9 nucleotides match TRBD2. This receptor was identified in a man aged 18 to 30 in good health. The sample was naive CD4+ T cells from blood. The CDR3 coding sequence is TGTGCCAGCGCCCGCTTTGTGGGCGGGAGGGCCGAGGAGACCCAGTACTTC. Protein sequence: CASARFVGGRAEETQYF.